The T cell receptor beta chain under discussion was sequenced for a study of cytomegalovirus exposure and HLA in healthy donors. Germline loops: CDR1 SGDLS, CDR2 YYNGEE. After removal of 0 bases from V and 3 bases from J, the junction contained 1 base not matched to a gene. The CDR3 has 14 residues. The study ran its PCR with 60 Vbeta and 13 Jbeta primers. Measured with immunoSEQ multiplex PCR; TCRdb has only the in-frame clones, and not every one. The repertoire table contains around 55,000 clones. The material sequenced was PBMCs. The V and J genes are TRBV9 and TRBJ2-3; TRBD2 matches at 7 bases. The clonotype originates from a man aged 50 to 59 in good health and CMV-seropositive. The CDR3 loop is CASSVARGTDTQYF. As DNA, the CDR3 is TGTGCCAGCAGCGTAGCGCGGGGGACAGATACGCAGTATTTT.